A single TCR beta chain is shown here with its context. This clone's antigen is unknown. No base quality information exists; no much larger clone differs at one position. TCR beta CDR3 regions were amplified from RNA transcripts. A first-round RT-PCR of the TCR CDR3 used the HTBI primer set with the Qiagen OneStep RT-PCR kit. A second multiplex PCR round built the libraries, followed by size selection and purification. Paired-end sequencing of the libraries was performed with 100 bp reads on an Illumina HiSeq2000. As for how the authors treated the data: SOAPnuke was used to process the raw data, with reads discarded if the reads contained adapters or uncalled bases, had a mean Phred below 15, or lacked an exact constant-primer or identifier match. High-quality paired reads were merged using COPE v1.2.5, and each unique nucleotide sequence was defined as a clonotype. Clonotypes were aligned to IMGT TRBV, TRBD and TRBJ reference segments using MiTCR v1.1. Only V-J combinations with frequency above 0.0001, covering 99% to 99.2% of repertoires, were analysed. The TCS score was defined as F50 (clonal expansion) divided by E x V (chaos), with BLOSUM62-based TCRdist calculated between CDR3 peptides within each V-J. Welch's t-statistics and random forest reduced just over 500 V-J features to roughly 13, which were used in a naive Bayes classifier (R e1071). The public reads were quality trimmed at Q25 with fastp and then assembled into clones with MiXCR by TCRdb, keeping productive beta chains. Rows are combined by CDR3 protein, so each entry shows the most common genes and DNA. Here the V and J calls rest on TCRdb's processing, not on the authors' analysis. Present in this sample are 640,000 or so distinct CDR3 sequences, 11% to 15% of which were seen just once. The ten most abundant clones make up roughly 7.1% of the sample.

Ophthalmopathy patients had moderately to severely active disease, with a Clinical Activity Score of 3 or more, a NOSPECS grade of 4 or more, and a disease duration of less than 3 months. Exclusion was applied to patients with uncontrolled infections, other autoimmune diseases, pregnancy or lactation. Diagnoses relied on clinical symptoms, serum thyroxine and TRAb, thyroid ultrasound and orbital computed tomography. PBMCs were isolated from about 9.2 ml of fresh peripheral blood by Ficoll-Paque density gradient centrifugation. Total RNA was extracted with Trizol reagent, and quality was checked on an Agilent 2100 Bioanalyzer. The sample comes from a study of T cells in Graves' hyperthyroidism and ophthalmopathy (dated by TCRdb to the late 2010s). Concerning the study at large: Peripheral blood was collected at initial diagnosis, before any treatment. An independent validation cohort of around 20 hyperthyroidism patients and some 15 patients who later progressed to ophthalmopathy tested prospective prediction of ophthalmopathy. Following sampling, methimazole starting at 30 mg daily was given to hyperthyroidism patients, and high-dose intravenous methylprednisolone was given to ophthalmopathy patients. The paper reports TCR Vbeta CDR3 sequencing of fewer than 150 peripheral blood samples: 43 ophthalmopathy, about 75 hyperthyroidism and approximately 17 progressor patients. The approximately 98 discovery patients were randomly divided into training and test sets at a 7:3 ratio. TCR V-J signatures able to tell the groups apart were searched for in a discovery cohort of some 97 patients, of whom around 43 had Graves' ophthalmopathy and roughly 58 had stable Graves' hyperthyroidism. In over five Graves' hyperthyroidism patients, the study also compared T-cell repertoires from thyroid tissue with T-cell repertoires from blood.

At the junction V is shortened by 3 bases and J by 6 bases; bases outside the gene matches: 6. The CDR3 goes from the cysteine to the phenylalanine over 14 residues. Only the CDR3 portion is preserved as DNA: 42 bases, with reading frame beginning at the first base. CDR1 and CDR2 are drawn from the germline V gene: KGHDR, SFDVKD. The full study reports these points: Most expanded thyroid clonotypes (frequency above 0.001) were also detected in blood, a finding suggesting that blood repertoires may reflect thyroid immune responses. Ophthalmopathy was separated from stable hyperthyroidism by a 13 V-J signature model, with around 88% sensitivity and approximately 81% specificity obtained in cross-validation and 80%/75% obtained in testing. During validation, the model predicted progression to ophthalmopathy a median of approximately 6 months ahead of onset, with approximately 70% sensitivity and about 72% specificity. Sample size was not statistically predetermined, and investigators were not blinded to group allocation.

This sequence originates from a woman between 18 and 29 years old with Graves' ophthalmopathy. The rearrangement combines TRBV24-1 with TRBJ2-7, with 8 junctional bases fitting TRBD2. The specimen was blood. Here is the DNA: TGTGCCACCAGTGATAGCGGGACTAGTGCCGAGCAGTACTTC. This codes for CATSDSGTSAEQYF.